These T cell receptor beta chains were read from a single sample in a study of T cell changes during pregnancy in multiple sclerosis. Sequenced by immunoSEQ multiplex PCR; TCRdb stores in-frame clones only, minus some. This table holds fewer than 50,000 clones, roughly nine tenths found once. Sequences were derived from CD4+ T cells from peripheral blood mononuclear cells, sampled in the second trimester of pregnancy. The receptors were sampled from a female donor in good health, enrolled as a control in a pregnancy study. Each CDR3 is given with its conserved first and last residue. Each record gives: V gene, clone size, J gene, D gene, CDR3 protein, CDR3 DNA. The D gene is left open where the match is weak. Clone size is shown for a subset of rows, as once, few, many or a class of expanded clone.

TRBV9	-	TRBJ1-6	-	CASSVAGNNSPLHF	TGTGCCAGCAGCGTAGCGGGTAATAATTCACCCCTCCACTTT
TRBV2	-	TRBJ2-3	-	CASSQWTSTDTQYF	TGTGCCAGCAGCCAATGGACTAGCACAGATACGCAGTATTTT
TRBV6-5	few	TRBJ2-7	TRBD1	CASSYVAGGSEQYF	TGTGCCAGCAGTTACGTGGCAGGGGGTAGCGAGCAGTACTTC
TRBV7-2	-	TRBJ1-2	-	CASSLDLGGWGYTF	TGTGCCAGCAGCTTAGATCTAGGAGGGTGGGGCTACACCTTC
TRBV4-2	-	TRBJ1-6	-	CASFGGRLGNSPLHF	TGTGCCAGCTTCGGGGGACGACTCGGGAATTCACCCCTCCACTTT
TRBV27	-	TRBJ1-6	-	CASSFSNSPLHF	TGTGCCAGCAGTTTCAGTAATTCACCCCTCCACTTT
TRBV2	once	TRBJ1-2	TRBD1	CASREEGAKYYGYTF	TGTGCCAGCAGGGAGGAGGGGGCTAAGTACTATGGCTACACCTTC
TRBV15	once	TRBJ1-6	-	CATSRGTGSQRGALHF	TGTGCCACCAGCAGAGGTACAGGGTCCCAGCGAGGGGCCCTCCACTTT
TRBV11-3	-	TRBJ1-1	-	CASSLGGESNTEAFF	TGTGCCAGCAGCTTAGGAGGAGAGTCGAACACTGAAGCTTTCTTT
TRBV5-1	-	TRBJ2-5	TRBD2	CASSPLAGDQETQYF	TGCGCCAGCAGCCCGCTAGCGGGGGATCAAGAGACCCAGTACTTC
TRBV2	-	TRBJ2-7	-	CASSEFSLGGASYSGQYF	TGTGCCAGCAGTGAATTTTCTCTAGGGGGGGCCTCCTATTCGGGGCAGTACTTC
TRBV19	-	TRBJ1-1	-	CASRTLHAEAFF	TGTGCCAGCAGAACCCTGCACGCTGAAGCTTTCTTT
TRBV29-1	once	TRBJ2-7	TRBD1	CSVEIGQGIGEQYF	TGCAGCGTTGAAATCGGACAGGGGATTGGCGAGCAGTACTTC
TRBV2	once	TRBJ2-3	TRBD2	CASSVLGGGAGADTQYF	TGTGCCAGCAGTGTCCTGGGGGGAGGGGCGGGAGCAGATACGCAGTATTTT
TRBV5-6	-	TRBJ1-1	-	CASSVRGRYTEAFF	TGTGCCAGCAGCGTCAGGGGTCGGTACACTGAAGCTTTCTTT
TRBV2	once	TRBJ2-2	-	CASSELSGSNTGELFF	TGTGCCAGCAGTGAATTGTCAGGGTCGAACACCGGGGAGCTGTTTTTT
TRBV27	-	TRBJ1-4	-	CASNHQGIGEKLFF	TGTGCCAGCAATCATCAGGGGATTGGTGAAAAACTGTTTTTT
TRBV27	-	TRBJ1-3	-	CASSTGNTIYF	TGTGCCAGCAGCACTGGAAACACCATATATTTT
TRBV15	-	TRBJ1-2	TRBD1	CATSRQRDRGRNGYTF	TGTGCCACCAGCAGACAACGGGACAGGGGAAGGAATGGCTACACCTTC
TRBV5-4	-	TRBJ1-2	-	CASTSLGRAIYGYTF	TGTGCCAGCACCTCTTTGGGCAGGGCAATCTATGGCTACACCTTC
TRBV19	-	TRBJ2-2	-	CASSIGQNTGELFF	TGTGCCAGTAGTATAGGACAGAACACCGGGGAGCTGTTTTTT
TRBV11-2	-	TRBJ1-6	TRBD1	CASSIRQGGSPLHF	TGTGCCAGCAGCATCAGACAGGGCGGTTCACCCCTCCACTTT
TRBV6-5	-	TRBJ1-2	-	CASTEPGRGYGYTF	TGTGCCAGCACTGAGCCGGGGAGAGGCTATGGCTACACCTTC
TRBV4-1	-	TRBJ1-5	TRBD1	CASSPRWQGDQPQHF	TGCGCCAGCAGCCCCCGATGGCAGGGGGATCAGCCCCAGCATTTT